Here is one TCR beta chain with its context. Its target is unknown. Amplification used 60 Vbeta primers and 13 Jbeta primers. The repertoire was sequenced with immunoSEQ multiplex PCR; TCRdb's copy has only in-frame clones and lacks some. The sample lists around 150,000 clones, approximately 60% occurring once. This record belongs to a study of cytomegalovirus exposure and HLA in healthy donors. The V and J ends lost 3 bases and 4 bases respectively, with 12 bases between them. The CDR3 length is 14 residues. The germline CDR1 and CDR2 sequences are SEHNR and FQNEAQ (reference sequence). These donors, healthy bone marrow donors, were studied. Whole-study findings and limits: Most CMV-associated TCR beta chains were later found to appear HLA-restricted. Accurate prediction of most subjects' HLA-A and HLA-B alleles from TCR beta sequences was reported. Analyses of presence/absence relied on an assumption of roughly uniform sequencing depth across donors.

The source material was PBMCs. The sequence was collected from a woman between 40 and 55 years old in good health and CMV-seronegative. The chain links TRBV7-9 to TRBJ1-2; D might be TRBD1 (5 bases). In DNA form, the CDR3 reads TGTGCCAGCAGCTTGAAGGGGAACCCCTATGGCTACACCTTC. Amino acids: CASSLKGNPYGYTF. The full variable domain, rest sourced from reference TRBV7-9 and TRBJ1-2, is DTGVSQNPRHKITKRGQNVTFRCDPISEHNRLYWYRQTLGQGPEFLTYFQNEAQLEKSRLLSDRFSAERPKGSFSTLEIQRTEQGDSAMYLCASSLKGNPYGYTFGSGTRLTVV.